This T cell receptor beta chain was sequenced for a study of beta chain features in type 1 diabetes. This clone was counted at least ten times. Antigen: not known. Findings and caveats of the study: Naive, central memory and Treg TCRB repertoires appeared more alike in patients than in healthy donors.

The investigators reverse transcribed all of the isolated RNA, so they sequenced expressed TCRB transcripts. Profiled with immunoSEQ multiplex PCR; TCRdb holds only in-frame clones, not every one. This sample has 150,000 to 190,000 clones, with about 8.1% found just once. Sequenced input: central memory CD4+ T cells from blood. The source of this sequence is a man aged 18-30 years in good health.

The CDR3 DNA sequence: TGTGCCACCTCGACAGGGCCCTACAATGAGCAGTTCTTC. This gives the protein CATSTGPYNEQFF. The gene calls are TRBV19 and TRBJ2-1, with 7 bases aligning to TRBD1. Trimming removed 10 bases from V and 2 bases from J; junction bases left unmatched: 5. Germline V gives CDR1 LNHDA, CDR2 SQIVND (reference sequence). The CDR3 totals 13 residues.